This TCR beta chain was documented in a study of blood T cells in healthy people across ages. V dropped 6 bases and J dropped 6; count of bases not matched to a gene: 3. The CDR3 loop spans 13 amino acids. Alongside a J-beta primer mix, a sample-barcoded 5' primer served in a second PCR lasting roughly 7 to 12 cycles. TCRdb redid the calling of the 5' RACE reads with MiXCR, one entry per CDR3 protein. The sample has about a million distinct CDR3 sequences; roughly two fifths are singletons. Extracted total RNA amounted to at least 5.5 micrograms for each sample. This chain uses TRBV12-3 or TRBV12-4 with TRBJ1-5, with 9 bases fitting TRBD1. This TCR was sampled from a man younger than 35 in good health. Sequenced material: blood. The CDR3 here is CASRGTGLQPQHF. The CDR3, as DNA: TGTGCCAGCAGAGGGACAGGGCTTCAGCCCCAGCATTTT.